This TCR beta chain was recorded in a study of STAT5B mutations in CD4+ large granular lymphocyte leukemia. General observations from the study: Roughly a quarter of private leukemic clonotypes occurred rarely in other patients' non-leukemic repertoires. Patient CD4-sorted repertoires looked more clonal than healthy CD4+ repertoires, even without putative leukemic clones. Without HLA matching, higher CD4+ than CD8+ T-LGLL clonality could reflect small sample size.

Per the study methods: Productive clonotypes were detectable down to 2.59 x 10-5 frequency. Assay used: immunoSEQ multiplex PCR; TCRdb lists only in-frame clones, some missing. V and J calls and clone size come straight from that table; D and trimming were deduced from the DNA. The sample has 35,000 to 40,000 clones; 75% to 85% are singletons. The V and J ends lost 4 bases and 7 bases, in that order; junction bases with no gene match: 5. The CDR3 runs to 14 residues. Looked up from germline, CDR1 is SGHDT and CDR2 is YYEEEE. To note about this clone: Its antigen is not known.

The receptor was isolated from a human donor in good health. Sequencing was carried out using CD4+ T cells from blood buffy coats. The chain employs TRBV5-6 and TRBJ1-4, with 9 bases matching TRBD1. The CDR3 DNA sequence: TGTGCCAGCAGCGGTGGACAGGGGAGTGAAAAACTGTTTTTT. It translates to CASSGGQGSEKLFF.